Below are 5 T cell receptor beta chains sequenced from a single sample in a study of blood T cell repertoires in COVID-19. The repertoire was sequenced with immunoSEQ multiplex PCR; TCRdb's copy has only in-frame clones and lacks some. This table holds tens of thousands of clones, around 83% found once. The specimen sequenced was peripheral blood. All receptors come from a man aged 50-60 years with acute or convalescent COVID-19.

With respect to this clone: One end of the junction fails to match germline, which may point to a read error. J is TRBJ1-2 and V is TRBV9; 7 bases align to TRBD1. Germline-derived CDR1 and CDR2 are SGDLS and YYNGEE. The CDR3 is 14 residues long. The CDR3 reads CASSTGTAKYGYTF. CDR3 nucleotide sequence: TGTGCCAGCAGCACTGGGACAGCTAAATATGGCTACACCTTC.

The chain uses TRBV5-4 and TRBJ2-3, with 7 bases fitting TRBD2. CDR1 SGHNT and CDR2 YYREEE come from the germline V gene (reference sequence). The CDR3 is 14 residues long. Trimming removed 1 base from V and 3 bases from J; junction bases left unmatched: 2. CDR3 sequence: CASSLSGTTDTQYF. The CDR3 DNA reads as TGTGCCAGCAGCTTGAGCGGGACGACAGATACGCAGTATTTT.

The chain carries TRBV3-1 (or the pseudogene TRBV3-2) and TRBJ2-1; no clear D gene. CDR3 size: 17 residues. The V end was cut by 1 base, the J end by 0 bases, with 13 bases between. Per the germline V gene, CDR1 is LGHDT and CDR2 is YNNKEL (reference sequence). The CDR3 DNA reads TGTGCCAGCAGCCAAGGGCTAGTAGTAGCCTCCTACAATGAGCAGTTCTTC. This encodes CASSQGLVVASYNEQFF.

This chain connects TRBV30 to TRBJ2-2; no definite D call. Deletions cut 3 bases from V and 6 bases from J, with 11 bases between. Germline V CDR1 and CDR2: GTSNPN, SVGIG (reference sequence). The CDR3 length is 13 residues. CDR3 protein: CAWRFRKAGELFF. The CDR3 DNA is TGTGCCTGGAGGTTCAGGAAAGCCGGGGAGCTGTTTTTT.

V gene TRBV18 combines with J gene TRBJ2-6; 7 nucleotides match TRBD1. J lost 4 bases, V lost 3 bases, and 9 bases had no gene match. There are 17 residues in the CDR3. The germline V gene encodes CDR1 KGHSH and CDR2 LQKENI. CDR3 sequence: CASSPTGVGRGANVLTF. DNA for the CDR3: TGTGCCAGCTCACCCACAGGGGTTGGAAGGGGGGCCAACGTCCTGACTTTC.